Below are 14 T cell receptor beta chains sequenced from a single sample in a study of cytomegalovirus exposure and HLA in healthy donors. It was with 60 Vbeta and 13 Jbeta primers that the PCR ran. Repertoires were generated with immunoSEQ multiplex PCR, while TCRdb's copy carries only in-frame clones and drops some. Here the sample spans 83,000 or so clones, around 81% being singletons. Sequencing was performed on PBMCs. The receptors originated from a woman aged 25-40 years in good health and CMV-seronegative.

The CDR3 spells CASRGTGQLGQYF. In nucleotides, the CDR3 is TGTGCCAGCAGAGGGACAGGGCAATTGGGGCAGTACTTC. The rearrangement uses TRBV27 and TRBJ2-7; 9 nucleotides align to TRBD1. The germline CDR1 and CDR2 sequences are MNHEY and SMNVEV (reference sequence). The CDR3 extends over 13 amino acids. Trimming cost V 6 bases and J 9 bases; bases outside gene matches: 9.

The chain is built from TRBV18 and TRBJ1-5, with a possible D match to TRBD1 (6 bases). The CDR3 covers 17 residues. The germline V and J ends were trimmed by 2 bases and 0 bases, with 14 bases remaining between them. Germline values: CDR1 KGHSH, CDR2 LQKENI. As DNA, the CDR3 is TGTGCCAGCTCACCAGCACAGGGAGCTCTTAGCAATCAGCCCCAGCATTTT. The encoded protein is CASSPAQGALSNQPQHF.

V usage is TRBV5-1 and J usage is TRBJ1-1; 9 positions match TRBD1. In germline, CDR1 is SGHRS, CDR2 YFSETQ. This CDR3 is built from 14 residues. V was pared by 1 base and J by 5 bases, with 3 bases of the junction left unmatched. The CDR3 here is CASSLTGGRTEAFF. Here the CDR3 DNA reads TGCGCCAGCAGCTTGACAGGGGGCCGGACTGAAGCTTTCTTT.

The chain uses TRBV9 and TRBJ1-5, with D perhaps matching TRBD1 (6 bases). Trimming took 3 bases from V and 2 from J, leaving 6 bases between them. Germline V lookup: CDR1 SGDLS, CDR2 YYNGEE. This CDR3 contains 13 residues. This chain's CDR3 is CASSAGGNQPQHF. The DNA for the CDR3 is TGTGCCAGCAGCGCAGGGGGCAATCAGCCCCAGCATTTT. The whole variable domain, remainder taken from reference TRBV9 and TRBJ1-5, is DSGVTQTPKHLITATGQRVTLRCSPRSGDLSVYWYQQSLDQGLQFLIQYYNGEERAKGNILERFSAQQFPDLHSELNLSSLELGDSALYFCASSAGGNQPQHFGDGTRLSIL.

The chain couples TRBV28 to TRBJ1-6; 7 nucleotides line up with TRBD1. CDR1 MDHEN and CDR2 SYDVKM come from the germline V gene. CDR3 length equals 16 residues. The trim removed 3 bases at V and 4 bases at J, leaving 6 bases unmatched. The CDR3: CASSFAGTVYNSPLHF. The DNA for the CDR3 is TGTGCCAGCAGTTTTGCCGGGACAGTTTATAATTCACCCCTCCACTTT.

The chain links TRBV18 to TRBJ1-3; D ambiguous. Germline CDR1 is KGHSH and CDR2 is LQKENI. The CDR3 loop spans 15 amino acids. Trimming pared 1 base from V and 0 bases from J, leaving 7 bases between. Here the CDR3 DNA reads TGTGCCAGCTCACCACTGAGCAACTCTGGAAACACCATATATTTT. It specifies CASSPLSNSGNTIYF. Looking up the rest from reference TRBV18 and TRBJ1-3 gives the full variable domain: NAGVMQNPRHLVRRRGQEARLRCSPMKGHSHVYWYRQLPEEGLKFMVYLQKENIIDESGMPKERFSAEFPKEGPSILRIQQVVRGDSAAYFCASSPLSNSGNTIYFGEGSWLTVV.

Only a few counts were recorded for this clone. This chain's CDR3 is CASSVYGEKLFF. CDR3 DNA sequence: TGTGCCAGCAGCGTATACGGGGAAAAACTGTTTTTT. V and J are TRBV9 and TRBJ1-4; D not resolved. The CDR3 sequence is 12 residues long. Trimming left V 1 base short and J 8 bases short, with 6 bases between. CDR1 and CDR2 from the germline V gene are SGDLS and YYNGEE.

The chain links TRBV2 to TRBJ2-7; 8 nucleotides line up with TRBD2. Germline V lookup: CDR1 SNHLY, CDR2 FYNNEI. Trimming took 4 bases from V and 2 from J; bases not matched to a gene: 7. This CDR3 comprises 15 residues. The CDR3 bases are TGTGCCAGCAGTGGAGGGAACGGGAGGGCCTACGAGCAGTACTTC. It codes for CASSGGNGRAYEQYF.

J is TRBJ2-3 and V is TRBV14, with 11 nucleotides matching TRBD2. The trim removed 3 bases at V and 5 bases at J, leaving 16 bases unmatched. This CDR3 has 19 amino acids. The germline V gene encodes CDR1 SGHDN and CDR2 FVKESK. The CDR3 region is CASSQPPGLAGGPGDTQYF. The CDR3 bases are TGTGCCAGCAGCCAGCCACCAGGATTAGCGGGAGGGCCGGGAGATACGCAGTATTTT.

V usage is TRBV19 and J usage is TRBJ2-3; 8 nucleotides align to TRBD2. V was pared by 3 bases and J by 3 bases, with 5 bases of the junction left unmatched. This CDR3 has 15 amino acids. The germline CDR1 and CDR2 sequences are LNHDA and SQIVND (reference sequence). The CDR3 DNA sequence: TGTGCCAGTAGTATTAAGGCTAGCGGGACAGATACGCAGTATTTT. Its translation is CASSIKASGTDTQYF.

The V and J genes are TRBV5-1 and TRBJ2-1; the match to TRBD2 covers 11 bases. Germline CDR1 and CDR2: SGHRS and YFSETQ. With 3 bases clipped from V and 4 bases from J, the junction kept 6 bases outside the gene matches. This CDR3 has 16 residues. This CDR3 is CASSSRLAGTYNEQFF. CDR3 coding DNA: TGCGCCAGCAGCTCACGACTAGCGGGAACGTACAATGAGCAGTTCTTC.

The chain carries TRBV30 and TRBJ2-5; 10 bases match TRBD1. Germline V CDR1 and CDR2: GTSNPN, SVGIG (reference sequence). CDR3 length: 15 residues. J gave up 5 bases and V 3 bases, and 9 bases lay outside the gene matches. CDR3: CAWSTGTGVRETQYF. CDR3 coding DNA: TGTGCCTGGAGCACCGGGACAGGGGTAAGGGAGACCCAGTACTTC.

The J gene is TRBJ1-5, the V gene TRBV28; D unresolved. The germline CDR1 and CDR2 sequences are MDHEN and SYDVKM. Trimming cost V 3 bases and J 2 bases, with 17 bases left between them. This CDR3 spans 17 amino acids. CDR3 nucleotide sequence: TGTGCCAGCAGTTTTACGTATGAGGGAGAGGGCAATCAGCCCCAGCATTTT. The encoded protein is CASSFTYEGEGNQPQHF.

This chain links TRBV10-3 with TRBJ1-2; TRBD1 matches 7 bases. The V gene's germline CDR1 is ENHRY and CDR2 SYGVKD. V lost 7 bases and J lost 0; bases outside the gene matches: 23. The length of the CDR3 is 20 residues. The CDR3 DNA reads as TGTGCCATCACCGGACAGGCCGAACCCCCGGCGAACTCAGCTAACTATGGCTACACCTTC. Its translation: CAITGQAEPPANSANYGYTF.